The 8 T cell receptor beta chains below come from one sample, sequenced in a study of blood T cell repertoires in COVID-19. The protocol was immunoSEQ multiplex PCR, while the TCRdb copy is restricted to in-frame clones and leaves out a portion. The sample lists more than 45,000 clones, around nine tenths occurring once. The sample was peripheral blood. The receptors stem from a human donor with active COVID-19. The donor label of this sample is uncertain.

In nucleotides, the CDR3 is TGTGCCAGCAGCTTAGTCGGGGGGTGGATGAACACTGAAGCTTTCTTT. Translating gives CASSLVGGWMNTEAFF. The V call is TRBV7-8, the J call TRBJ1-1; weak D call: TRBD1 (5 bases). Trimming took off 1 base at V and 0 bases at J, with 12 bases between the two ends. This CDR3 region has 16 residues. CDR1 SGHVS and CDR2 FQNEAQ come from the germline V gene.

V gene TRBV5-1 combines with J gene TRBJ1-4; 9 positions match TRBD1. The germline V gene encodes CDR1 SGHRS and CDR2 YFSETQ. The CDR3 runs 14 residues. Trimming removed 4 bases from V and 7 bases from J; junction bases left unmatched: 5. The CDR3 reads CASSPGQGPEKLFF. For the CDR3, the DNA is TGCGCCAGCAGCCCGGGACAGGGACCTGAAAAACTGTTTTTT.

Written as DNA, the CDR3 is TGTGCCAGCAGTAAGAAGGACGGAGGCTCCTACAATGAGCAGTTCTTC. Protein product: CASSKKDGGSYNEQFF. The gene calls are TRBV25-1 and TRBJ2-1; the D gene is possibly TRBD2 (5 bases). V dropped 5 bases and J dropped 0 bases, with 14 bases sitting between them. The CDR3 contains 16 residues. The germline V gene encodes CDR1 MGHDK and CDR2 SYGVNS.

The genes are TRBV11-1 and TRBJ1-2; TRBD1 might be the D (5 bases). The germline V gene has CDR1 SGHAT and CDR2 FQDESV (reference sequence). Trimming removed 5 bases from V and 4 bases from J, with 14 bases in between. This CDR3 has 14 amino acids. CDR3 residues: CASSPAGLGYGYTF. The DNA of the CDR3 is TGTGCCAGCAGCCCTGCGGGGCTGGGCTATGGCTACACCTTC.

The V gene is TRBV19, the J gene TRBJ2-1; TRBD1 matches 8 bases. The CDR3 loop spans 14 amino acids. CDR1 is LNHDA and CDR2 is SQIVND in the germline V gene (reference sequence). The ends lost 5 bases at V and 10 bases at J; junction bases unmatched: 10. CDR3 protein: CASSPQWTGLEQFF. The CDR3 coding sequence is TGTGCCAGTAGTCCCCAGTGGACAGGGCTAGAGCAGTTCTTC.

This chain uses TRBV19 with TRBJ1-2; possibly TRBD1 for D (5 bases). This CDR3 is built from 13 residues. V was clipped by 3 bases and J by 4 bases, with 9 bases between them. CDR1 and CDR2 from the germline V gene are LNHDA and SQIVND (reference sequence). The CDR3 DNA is TGTGCCAGTAGTATTTCCCAGGGCTATGGCTACACCTTC. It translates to CASSISQGYGYTF.

The CDR3 DNA is TGTGCCAGCAGCTATGGGGACAGTGAGCAGTTCTTC. Protein sequence: CASSYGDSEQFF. V is TRBV28 and J is TRBJ2-1; 7 nucleotides line up with TRBD1. Per germline, CDR1 MDHEN and CDR2 SYDVKM. V dropped 6 bases and J dropped 9; count of bases not matched to a gene: 5. The length of the CDR3 is 12 residues.

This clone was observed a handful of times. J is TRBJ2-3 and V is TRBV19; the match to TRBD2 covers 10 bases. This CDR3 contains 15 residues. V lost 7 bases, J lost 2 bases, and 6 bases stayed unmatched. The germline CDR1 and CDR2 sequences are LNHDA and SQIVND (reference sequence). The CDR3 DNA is TGTGCCAGTACTCCTAGCGGGAGTTTCACAGATACGCAGTATTTT. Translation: CASTPSGSFTDTQYF.